A selection of T cell receptor beta chains follows, all from one sample in a study of early T cells in non-severe SARS-CoV-2 infection. TCRdb reanalysed the 5' RACE reads using MiXCR and keeps one entry per CDR3 protein. The sample carries around 55,000 distinct CDR3 sequences, under 15% recorded once. The sequencing here drew on whole blood, taken at baseline. Receptors originate from an adult who was a healthcare worker with PCR-confirmed SARS-CoV-2 infection or an uninfected control (not recorded which). Each CDR3 is given with its conserved first and last residue. The order of the fields is V gene, clone size, D gene, J gene, CDR3 protein, CDR3 DNA. A D gene is named only where the DNA matches it firmly. Clone size is not always given. Where it is, it says once, few, many or a class for expanded clones.

v_call: TRBV9
clone_size: few
d_call: TRBD1
j_call: TRBJ2-5
cdr3_aa: CASSGATGGRETQYF
cdr3_nt: TGTGCCAGCAGCGGAGCGACAGGGGGCCGGGAGACCCAGTACTTC

v_call: TRBV7-9
clone_size: .
d_call: .
j_call: TRBJ2-1
cdr3_aa: CASSSLGADVEQFF
cdr3_nt: TGTGCCAGCAGCTCGCTAGGGGCTGACGTAGAGCAGTTCTTC

v_call: TRBV30
clone_size: .
d_call: TRBD1
j_call: TRBJ2-2
cdr3_aa: CAWRATGDTGELFF
cdr3_nt: TGTGCCTGGAGAGCGACAGGGGACACCGGGGAGCTGTTTTTT

v_call: TRBV10-3
clone_size: many
d_call: .
j_call: TRBJ1-1
cdr3_aa: CALRTDKNTEAFF
cdr3_nt: TGTGCCTTACGGACAGATAAGAACACTGAAGCTTTCTTT

v_call: TRBV28
clone_size: few
d_call: TRBD1
j_call: TRBJ1-4
cdr3_aa: CASSARTGGIVKLFF
cdr3_nt: TGTGCCAGCAGTGCCCGGACAGGGGGCATCGTAAAACTGTTTTTT

v_call: TRBV12-3/TRBV12-4
clone_size: .
d_call: .
j_call: TRBJ2-7
cdr3_aa: CASSESDWGEQYF
cdr3_nt: TGTGCCAGCAGTGAATCGGACTGGGGCGAGCAGTACTTC

v_call: TRBV20-1
clone_size: .
d_call: TRBD2
j_call: TRBJ2-6
cdr3_aa: CSARIAGPSGANVLTF
cdr3_nt: TGCAGTGCTAGAATAGCGGGGCCTTCTGGGGCCAACGTCCTGACTTTC

v_call: TRBV18
clone_size: .
d_call: TRBD2
j_call: TRBJ2-1
cdr3_aa: CASSPGLAAYNEQFF
cdr3_nt: TGTGCCAGCTCACCAGGGCTAGCGGCCTACAATGAGCAGTTCTTC

v_call: TRBV12-3/TRBV12-4
clone_size: few
d_call: .
j_call: TRBJ2-5
cdr3_aa: CASRPEDGTETQYF
cdr3_nt: TGTGCCAGCAGACCTGAGGACGGGACTGAGACCCAGTACTTC

v_call: TRBV5-1
clone_size: .
d_call: TRBD1
j_call: TRBJ1-1
cdr3_aa: CASSFPDRDYTEAFF
cdr3_nt: TGCGCCAGCAGCTTCCCGGACAGGGATTACACTGAAGCTTTCTTT